This T cell receptor (beta chain) was sequenced for a study of shared clonotypes between healthy human individuals. Broader study findings: Sharing across a handful of donors was seen in around 5% of naive CD4 clonotypes. Apart from blood, nothing was sampled; tissue repertoires likely differ.

Assay used: immunoSEQ multiplex PCR; TCRdb lists only in-frame clones, some missing. The table shows roughly 1,500,000 clones, with approximately 98% occurring only once. Donors were healthy HIV-negative adults without recently reported acute infections or vaccinations. Naive CD45RA+ and memory CD45RA-negative subsets were split from CD4+ cells. Of note for this clone: As yet, its antigen is unknown.

V was clipped by 4 bases and J by 7 bases, with 16 bases between them. There are 15 residues in the CDR3. Germline values: CDR1 SEHNR, CDR2 FQNEAQ (reference sequence). What was sequenced was naive CD4+ T cells sorted from blood. Noted subset: CD45RA+ positively selected. V usage is TRBV7-9 and J usage is TRBJ1-4, with D uncertain. The TCR originated in a man in his thirties or forties in good health. The CDR3 reads CASSSSFLPGEKLFF. The CDR3 DNA follows: TGTGCCAGCAGCTCCTCTTTCCTTCCAGGTGAAAAACTGTTTTTT.